This entry concerns a single T cell receptor beta chain. The PCR used 60 Vbeta and 13 Jbeta primers. Assay: immunoSEQ multiplex PCR; the TCRdb copy retains only in-frame clones and omits some. The sample has about 100,000 clones, around 80% seen once. The germline V and J ends were trimmed by 5 bases and 1 base, with 14 bases remaining between them. The CDR3 sequence is 15 residues long. Germline V gene lookup returns CDR1 KGHSH and CDR2 LQKENI. The data were taken from a study of cytomegalovirus exposure and HLA in healthy donors. The specimen sequenced was PBMCs. The chain recombines TRBV18 with TRBJ1-1, with no clear D. This clonotype originated in a woman aged 55-69 years in good health and CMV-seronegative. The CDR3 here is CASSISPLGNTEAFF. CDR3 DNA sequence: TGTGCCAGCTCAATATCACCTCTCGGGAACACTGAAGCTTTCTTT. The full variable domain, with the rest looked up from reference TRBV18 and TRBJ1-1, is NAGVMQNPRHLVRRRGQEARLRCSPMKGHSHVYWYRQLPEEGLKFMVYLQKENIIDESGMPKERFSAEFPKEGPSILRIQQVVRGDSAAYFCASSISPLGNTEAFFGQGTRLTVV.